This TCR beta chain derives from a study of shared clonotypes between healthy human individuals. Study outcomes and limitations: Clonotype sharing among donors was thought likely to change with sequencing depth.

The unsorted samples had 80 million to 95 million PBMCs used for genomic DNA. This clone was counted ten times or more. Its antigen is still unknown. The V end lost 2 bases, the J end lost 3 bases, and 5 bases lay between the germline ends. Per the germline V gene, CDR1 is ENHRY and CDR2 is SYGVKD. The CDR3 totals 12 residues. Unsorted PBMC replicate PCRs used around 310 ng DNA, 25,000 to 35,000 T cell genomes. Authors' analysis steps: ImmunoSEQ output held junction-only sequences without quality scores, so filtering differed. TCRdb's table, derived via immunoSEQ multiplex PCR, lists solely in-frame clones and lacks some. The V and J calls and clone size were taken over from that table, and D and trimming were inferred from the DNA. The table lists some 96,000 clones, around half of them singletons.

The chain uses TRBV10-3 and TRBJ2-7; the D is unclear. The source is a middle-aged woman in good health. Some clones in this sample may be carry-over from other donors' samples. The specimen sequenced was PBMCs. The DNA for the CDR3 is TGTGCCATCAGTGAGCGTTACTACGAGCAGTACTTC. As protein: CAISERYYEQYF.